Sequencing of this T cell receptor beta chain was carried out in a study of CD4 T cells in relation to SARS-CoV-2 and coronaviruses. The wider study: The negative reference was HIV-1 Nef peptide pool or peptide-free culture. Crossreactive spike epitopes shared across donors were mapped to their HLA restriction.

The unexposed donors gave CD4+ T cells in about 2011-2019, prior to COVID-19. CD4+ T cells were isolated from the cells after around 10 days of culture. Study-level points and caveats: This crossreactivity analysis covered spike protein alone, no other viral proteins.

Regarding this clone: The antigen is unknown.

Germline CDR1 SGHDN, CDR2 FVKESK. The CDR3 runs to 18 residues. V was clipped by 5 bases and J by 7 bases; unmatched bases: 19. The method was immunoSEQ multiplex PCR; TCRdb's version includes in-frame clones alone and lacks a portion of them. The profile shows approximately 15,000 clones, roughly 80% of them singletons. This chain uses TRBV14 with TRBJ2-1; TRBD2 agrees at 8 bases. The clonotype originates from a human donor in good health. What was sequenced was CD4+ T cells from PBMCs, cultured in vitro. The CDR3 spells CASSELGGLSGRLNEQFF. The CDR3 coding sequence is TGTGCCAGCAGCGAGCTCGGGGGGTTAAGCGGGAGATTGAATGAGCAGTTCTTC.